In this sample, the clone carrying this T cell receptor beta chain turned up a few times. This entry comes from a study of blood T cell repertoires in COVID-19. Study summary: COVID-19 samples from acute and convalescent phases originated in the United States, Italy and Spain.

In the source study's methods: The assay estimated nucleated cells by amplifying reference gene primers. The method was immunoSEQ multiplex PCR; TCRdb's version includes in-frame clones alone and lacks a portion of them. D and trimming were read from the DNA, whereas the V and J calls and clone size are those reported in that table. The profile shows some 380,000 clones, more than 70% of them singletons. The source is a man aged 30-40 years who had recovered from COVID-19. Sequencing input: PBMCs or T cells enriched from blood (not recorded which).

CDR3: CASSSQQAGTNEKLFF. In DNA form, the CDR3 reads TGTGCCAGTAGTTCCCAACAGGCGGGGACTAATGAAAAACTGTTTTTT. The chain is built from TRBV19 and TRBJ1-4; D perhaps matches TRBD1 (5 bases). The CDR3 extends over 16 amino acids. From germline, CDR1 is LNHDA and CDR2 SQIVND (reference sequence). The V and J ends lost 5 bases and 2 bases respectively, with 15 bases between them.